Following are 21 T cell receptor beta chains from one sample sequenced in a study of early T cells in non-severe SARS-CoV-2 infection. TCRdb called the 5' RACE reads again in MiXCR, with one record for every CDR3 protein. The repertoire holds fewer than 25,000 distinct CDR3 sequences, with approximately 4.4% as singletons. The sample comprised whole blood. The receptors were sampled from an adult who was a healthcare worker with PCR-confirmed SARS-CoV-2 infection or an uninfected control (not recorded which).

This clonotype was seen ten or more times. The chain combines TRBV20-1 with TRBJ1-2; D is perhaps TRBD1 (5 bases). The V gene's germline CDR1 is DFQATT and CDR2 SNEGSKA (reference sequence). The CDR3 totals 13 residues. V lost 0 bases, J lost 2 bases, and 7 bases lay in between. The CDR3 nucleotides are TGCAGTGCTAGAGAACAGGACAACTATGGCTACACCTTC. This codes for CSAREQDNYGYTF.

This clonotype was counted ten times or more. The chain combines TRBV29-1 with TRBJ1-1; D may be TRBD1 (6 bases). V lost 6 bases to trimming and J lost 4 bases, with 9 bases between them. Per germline, CDR1 SQVTM and CDR2 ANQGSEA. The CDR3 loop spans 11 amino acids. DNA for the CDR3: TGCAGCGTGAGGGGGGCCACTGAAGCTTTCTTT. Translating gives CSVRGATEAFF.

There are many counts of this clonotype. The chain links TRBV10-3 to TRBJ2-7; D possibly corresponds to TRBD2 (7 bases). Germline CDR1 and CDR2: ENHRY and SYGVKD. The CDR3 totals 13 residues. Trimming shortened V by 3 bases and J by 4 bases, and 10 bases separated the two germline ends. CDR3 loop: CAISDGGQYEQYF. In DNA, the CDR3 is TGTGCCATCAGTGACGGGGGGCAGTACGAGCAGTACTTC.

This rearrangement joins TRBV7-2 to TRBJ2-1; 8 positions agree with TRBD2. V lost 5 bases and J lost 8; bases outside the gene matches: 11. The CDR3 runs 15 residues. Germline V CDR1 and CDR2: SGHTA, FQGNSA. The CDR3 here is CASSDMGLGVDEQFF. The CDR3 nucleotides read TGTGCCAGCAGCGACATGGGACTAGGAGTCGATGAGCAGTTCTTC. Together with reference TRBV7-2 and TRBJ2-1, the CDR3 gives the full variable domain: GAGVSQSPSNKVTEKGKDVELRCDPISGHTALYWYRQSLGQGLEFLIYFQGNSAPDKSGLPSDRFSAERTGGSVSTLTIQRTQQEDSAVYLCASSDMGLGVDEQFFGPGTRLTVL.

There are many counts of this clonotype. The chain uses TRBV6-5 and TRBJ1-1; D perhaps matches TRBD1 (5 bases). Deletions cut 2 bases from V and 6 bases from J, with 10 bases between. This CDR3 spans 13 amino acids. Germline CDR1 reads MNHEY; CDR2 reads SVGAGI. This CDR3 is CASSYAGRSEAFF. CDR3 sequence (DNA): TGTGCCAGCAGTTACGCGGGGCGGTCTGAAGCTTTCTTT.

This clonotype has only a few counts. The genes are TRBV6-5 and TRBJ2-1; 8 bases are shared with TRBD2. The V gene's germline CDR1 is MNHEY and CDR2 SVGAGI. The CDR3 is made up of 15 amino acids. J lost 9 bases, V lost 1 base, and 8 bases had no gene match. CDR3 DNA: TGTGCCAGCAGTTACTACGGGACTGCGGGGGGTGAGCAGTTCTTC. Translation gives CASSYYGTAGGEQFF.

By share, this clonotype counts as medium-sized (0.01 to 0.1%). The V gene is TRBV5-5, the J gene TRBJ2-7; the match to TRBD1 covers 8 bases. V shed 3 bases and J 5 bases; nucleotides not matched to a gene: 10. CDR1 is SGHKS and CDR2 is YYEKEE in the germline V gene (reference sequence). The CDR3 length is 15 residues. The CDR3 DNA follows: TGTGCCAGCAGCTGGACGTCGGACAGGGTAAACGAGCAGTACTTC. The encoded protein is CASSWTSDRVNEQYF. Based on the CDR3 plus reference TRBV5-5 and TRBJ2-7, the full variable domain is DAGVTQSPTHLIKTRGQQVTLRCSPISGHKSVSWYQQVLGQGPQFIFQYYEKEERGRGNFPDRFSARQFPNYSSELNVNALLLGDSALYLCASSWTSDRVNEQYFGPGTRLTVT.

The chain links TRBV10-2 to TRBJ2-4; TRBD2 agrees at 11 bases. CDR1 and CDR2 from the germline V gene are WSHSY and SAAADI. This CDR3 has 17 amino acids. V shed 6 bases and J 1 base; nucleotides not matched to a gene: 8. The CDR3 reads CASRTTSSGGAKNIQYF. The CDR3 region has the DNA TGCGCCAGCAGGACGACTTCTAGCGGGGGGGCCAAAAACATTCAGTACTTC.

This clonotype was counted at least ten times. The rearrangement joins TRBV18 to TRBJ2-7; 7 bases fit TRBD2. Germline CDR1 and CDR2: KGHSH and LQKENI. The CDR3 covers 14 residues. Trimming took 3 bases from V and 0 from J; bases not matched to a gene: 2. CDR3 nucleotide sequence: TGTGCCAGCTCACCCCTAGCGGACTCCTACGAGCAGTACTTC. Its protein is CASSPLADSYEQYF. The whole variable domain, filled in from reference TRBV18 and TRBJ2-7, reads NAGVMQNPRHLVRRRGQEARLRCSPMKGHSHVYWYRQLPEEGLKFMVYLQKENIIDESGMPKERFSAEFPKEGPSILRIQQVVRGDSAAYFCASSPLADSYEQYFGPGTRLTVT.

This clonotype was recorded many times. The chain joins TRBV20-1 to TRBJ1-2, with D perhaps matching TRBD1 (5 bases). Trimming pared 5 bases from V and 6 bases from J, leaving 16 bases between. CDR1 is DFQATT and CDR2 is SNEGSKA in the germline V gene (reference sequence). CDR3 length: 13 residues. The CDR3 nucleotides read TGCAGTGCTCCCAAACCGGGGGGACATGGCTACACCTTC. Translating gives CSAPKPGGHGYTF.

This clonotype is medium-sized in the sample. This chain joins TRBV19 and TRBJ1-5; D might be TRBD1 (5 bases). Deletions cut 5 bases from V and 0 bases from J, with 11 bases between. Germline V CDR1 and CDR2: LNHDA, SQIVND (reference sequence). There are 15 residues in the CDR3. CDR3 protein: CASSPGGRSNQPQHF. For the CDR3, the DNA is TGTGCCAGTAGTCCCGGGGGTCGTAGCAATCAGCCCCAGCATTTT.

This clonotype was observed a few times. This chain joins TRBV10-2 and TRBJ1-2; D unresolved. CDR1 is WSHSY and CDR2 is SAAADI in the germline V gene. The CDR3 length is 12 residues. V lost 8 bases and J lost 3, with 10 bases in between. CDR3 coding DNA: TGCGCCAGCCTGGCGGGCGACTATGGCTACACCTTC. It codes for CASLAGDYGYTF.

There are many counts of this clonotype. This sequence joins TRBV29-1 and TRBJ1-1, with 8 bases aligning to TRBD1. This CDR3 contains 12 residues. Germline V gene data show CDR1 as SQVTM and CDR2 as ANQGSEA. V was pared by 6 bases and J by 4 bases, with 4 bases of the junction left unmatched. CDR3 nucleotide sequence: TGCAGCGTCGCGCAGGGGGCCACTGAAGCTTTCTTT. Translating it yields CSVAQGATEAFF.

This clonotype was recorded many times. The rearrangement uses TRBV5-4 and TRBJ1-2, with TRBD1 matching 10 bases. The CDR3 runs 14 residues. Per the germline V gene, CDR1 is SGHNT and CDR2 is YYREEE (reference sequence). The V and J ends lost 1 base and 6 bases, in that order; junction bases with no gene match: 3. This CDR3 is CASSLFDRGHGYTF. DNA of the CDR3: TGTGCCAGCAGCTTGTTCGACAGGGGGCATGGCTACACCTTC. Full variable domain (outside the CDR3, taken from reference TRBV5-4 and TRBJ1-2): ETGVTQSPTHLIKTRGQQVTLRCSSQSGHNTVSWYQQALGQGPQFIFQYYREEENGRGNFPPRFSGLQFPNYSSELNVNALELDDSALYLCASSLFDRGHGYTFGSGTRLTVV.

There are many counts of this clonotype. The chain employs TRBV2 and TRBJ2-2; no clear D. CDR1 is SNHLY and CDR2 is FYNNEI in the germline V gene. V lost 6 bases and J lost 3, with 8 bases in between. The CDR3 is 13 amino acids. Here the CDR3 reads CASRTQHTGELFF. Here the CDR3 DNA reads TGTGCCAGCAGAACCCAGCACACCGGGGAGCTGTTTTTT.

This clonotype is medium-sized by share. This chain joins TRBV29-1 and TRBJ2-1; 11 bases agree with TRBD2. This CDR3 spans 13 amino acids. V was pared by 7 bases and J by 9 bases, with 8 bases of the junction left unmatched. Germline CDR1 is SQVTM and CDR2 is ANQGSEA. CDR3 DNA: TGCAGCGCCACTAGCGGGGGCAGAGGTGAGCAGTTCTTC. Its protein is CSATSGGRGEQFF.

In its sample, this clonotype was seen many times. This chain uses TRBV6-1 with TRBJ1-2, with D perhaps matching TRBD1 (5 bases). Trimming pared 7 bases from V and 1 base from J, leaving 7 bases between. The CDR3 is made up of 12 amino acids. Germline assignment: CDR1 MNHNS and CDR2 SASEGT. The CDR3 nucleotides are TGTGCCAGCAAAGGGGTTAACTATGGCTACACCTTC. Its translation: CASKGVNYGYTF.

Many counts were recorded for this clonotype. This sequence joins TRBV5-1 and TRBJ2-6; no clear D. The length of the CDR3 is 15 residues. CDR1 SGHRS and CDR2 YFSETQ come from the germline V gene. The V and J ends lost 4 bases and 1 base respectively, with 9 bases between them. In DNA, the CDR3 is TGCGCCAGCAGCGTCCGAGGTTCTGGGGCCAACGTCCTGACTTTC. Its protein is CASSVRGSGANVLTF.

Ten or more counts support this clonotype. The V and J genes are TRBV2 and TRBJ1-5; no firm D call. The CDR3 runs to 13 residues. V lost 10 bases and J lost 5, with 15 bases in between. Per germline, CDR1 SNHLY and CDR2 FYNNEI. DNA for the CDR3: TGTGCCACCGCCCGGGTGCGGGATCAGCCCCAGCATTTT. Its translation: CATARVRDQPQHF.

This clonotype has at least ten counts. The V call is TRBV19, the J call TRBJ1-1; weak D call: TRBD1 (5 bases). CDR3 size: 14 residues. Trimming pared 8 bases from V and 1 base from J, leaving 14 bases between. CDR1 LNHDA and CDR2 SQIVND come from the germline V gene (reference sequence). The CDR3 sequence is CASGPLGGNTEAFF. The CDR3 DNA reads as TGTGCCAGTGGGCCGCTCGGGGGGAACACTGAAGCTTTCTTT.

This chain connects TRBV7-6 to TRBJ1-1; D possibly corresponds to TRBD1 (6 bases). CDR3 length: 13 residues. The germline CDR1 and CDR2 sequences are SGHVS and FNYEAQ. Trimming removed 5 bases from V and 4 bases from J, with 11 bases in between. The CDR3 nucleotides read TGTGCCAGCAGCCCCACAGGGCGCACTGAAGCTTTCTTT. It translates to CASSPTGRTEAFF.